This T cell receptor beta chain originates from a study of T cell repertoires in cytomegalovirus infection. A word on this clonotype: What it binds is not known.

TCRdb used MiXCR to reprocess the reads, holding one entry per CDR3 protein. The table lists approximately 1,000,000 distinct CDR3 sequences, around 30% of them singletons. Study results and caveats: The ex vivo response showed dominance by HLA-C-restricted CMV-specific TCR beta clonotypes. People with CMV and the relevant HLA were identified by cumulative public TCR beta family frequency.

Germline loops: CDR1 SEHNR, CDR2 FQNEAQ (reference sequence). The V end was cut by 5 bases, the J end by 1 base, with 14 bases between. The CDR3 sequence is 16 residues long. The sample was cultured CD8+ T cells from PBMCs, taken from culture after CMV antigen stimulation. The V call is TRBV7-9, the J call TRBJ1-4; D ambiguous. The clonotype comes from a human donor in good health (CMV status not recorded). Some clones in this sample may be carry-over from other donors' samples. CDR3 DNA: TGTGCCAGCAGCCCCGAGACTGTAAAAACTAATGAAAAACTGTTTTTT. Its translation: CASSPETVKTNEKLFF.